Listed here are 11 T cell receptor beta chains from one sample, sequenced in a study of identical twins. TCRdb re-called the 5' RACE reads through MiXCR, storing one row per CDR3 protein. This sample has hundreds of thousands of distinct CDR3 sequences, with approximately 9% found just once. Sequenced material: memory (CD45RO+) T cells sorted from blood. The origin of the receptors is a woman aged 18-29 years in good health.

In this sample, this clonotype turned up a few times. In nucleotides, the CDR3 is TGTGCCAGCAGCGTTACCCCCCTGGCAGATACGCAGTATTTT. Translation: CASSVTPLADTQYF. The chain combines TRBV9 with TRBJ2-3; D not certain. V was shortened by 2 bases and J by 4 bases, with 11 bases between the two germline ends. Germline V gene data show CDR1 as SGDLS and CDR2 as YYNGEE. The CDR3 runs 14 residues.

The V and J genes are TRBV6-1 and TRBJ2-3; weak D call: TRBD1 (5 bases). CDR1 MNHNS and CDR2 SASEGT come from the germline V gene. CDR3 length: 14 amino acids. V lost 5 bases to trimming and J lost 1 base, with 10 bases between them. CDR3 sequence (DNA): TGTGCCAGCAGTAGATTACAGGGCACAGATACGCAGTATTTT. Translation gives CASSRLQGTDTQYF.

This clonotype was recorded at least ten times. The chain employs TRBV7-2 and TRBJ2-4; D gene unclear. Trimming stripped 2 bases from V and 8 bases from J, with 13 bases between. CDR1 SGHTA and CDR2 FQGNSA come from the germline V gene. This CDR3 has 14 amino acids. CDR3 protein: CASSLSSASDIQYF. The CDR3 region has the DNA TGTGCCAGCAGCTTAAGTTCGGCATCCGACATTCAGTACTTC.

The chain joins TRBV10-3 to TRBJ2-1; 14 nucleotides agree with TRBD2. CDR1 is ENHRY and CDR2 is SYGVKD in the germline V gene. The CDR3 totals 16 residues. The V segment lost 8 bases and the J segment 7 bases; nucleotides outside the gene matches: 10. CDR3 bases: TGTGCCATCGCAGGGGGGACTAGCGGGAGTCGGAATGAGCAGTTCTTC. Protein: CAIAGGTSGSRNEQFF.

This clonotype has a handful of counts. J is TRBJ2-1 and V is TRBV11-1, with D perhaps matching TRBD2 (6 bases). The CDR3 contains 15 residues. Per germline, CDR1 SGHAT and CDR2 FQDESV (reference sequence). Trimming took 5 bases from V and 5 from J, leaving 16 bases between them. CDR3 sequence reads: CASSPLWRGNNEQFF. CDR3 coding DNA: TGTGCCAGCAGCCCCCTGTGGCGGGGAAACAATGAGCAGTTCTTC.

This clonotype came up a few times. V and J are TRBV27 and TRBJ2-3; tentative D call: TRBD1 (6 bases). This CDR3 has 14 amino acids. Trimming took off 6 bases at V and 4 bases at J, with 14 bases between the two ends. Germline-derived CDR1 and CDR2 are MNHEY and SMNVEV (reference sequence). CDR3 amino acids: CASSRDRNSDTQYF. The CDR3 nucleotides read TGTGCCAGCAGCCGTGACAGGAACTCAGATACGCAGTATTTT.

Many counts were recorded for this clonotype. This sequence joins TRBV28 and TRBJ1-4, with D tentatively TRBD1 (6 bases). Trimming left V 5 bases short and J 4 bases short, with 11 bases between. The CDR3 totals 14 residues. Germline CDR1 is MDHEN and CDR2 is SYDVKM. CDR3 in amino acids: CASSRTVHNEKLFF. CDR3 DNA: TGTGCCAGCAGTAGGACAGTCCATAATGAAAAACTGTTTTTT. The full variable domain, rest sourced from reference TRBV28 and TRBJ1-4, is DVKVTQSSRYLVKRTGEKVFLECVQDMDHENMFWYRQDPGLGLRLIYFSYDVKMKEKGDIPEGYSVSREKKERFSLILESASTNQTSMYLCASSRTVHNEKLFFGSGTQLSVL.

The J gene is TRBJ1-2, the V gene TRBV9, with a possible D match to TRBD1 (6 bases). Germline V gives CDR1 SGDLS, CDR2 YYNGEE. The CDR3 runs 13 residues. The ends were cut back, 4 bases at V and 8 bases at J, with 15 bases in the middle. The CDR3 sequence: CASSPAGDRGYTF. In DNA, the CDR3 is TGTGCCAGCAGCCCCGCAGGGGATCGCGGCTACACCTTC.

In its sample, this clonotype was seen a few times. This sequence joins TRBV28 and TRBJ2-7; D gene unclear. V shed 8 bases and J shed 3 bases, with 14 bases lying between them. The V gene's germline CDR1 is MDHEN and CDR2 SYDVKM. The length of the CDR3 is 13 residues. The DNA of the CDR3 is TGTGCCAGCTTGAACCTCAATGGCTACGAGCAGTACTTC. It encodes CASLNLNGYEQYF. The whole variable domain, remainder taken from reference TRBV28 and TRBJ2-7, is DVKVTQSSRYLVKRTGEKVFLECVQDMDHENMFWYRQDPGLGLRLIYFSYDVKMKEKGDIPEGYSVSREKKERFSLILESASTNQTSMYLCASLNLNGYEQYFGPGTRLTVT.

This CDR3 is CASTHGFEQYF. For the CDR3, the DNA is TGTGCCAGCACCCACGGGTTCGAGCAGTACTTC. The chain links TRBV12-3 or TRBV12-4 to TRBJ2-7; no clear D gene. The CDR3 runs 11 residues. The V end lost 7 bases, the J end lost 6 bases, and 10 bases lay between the germline ends.

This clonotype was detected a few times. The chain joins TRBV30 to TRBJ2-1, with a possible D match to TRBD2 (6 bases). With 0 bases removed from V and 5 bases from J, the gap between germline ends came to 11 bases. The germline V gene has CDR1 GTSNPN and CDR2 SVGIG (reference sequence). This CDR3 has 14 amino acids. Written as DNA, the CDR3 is TGTGCCTGGAGTGTGGGACTGCACAACAATGAGCAGTTCTTC. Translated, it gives CAWSVGLHNNEQFF.